The 23 T cell receptor beta chains below all came from one sample that was sequenced in a study of tumor-infiltrating lymphocytes in primary liver carcinoma. The investigators made TCR beta cDNA from about 510 ng total RNA, using a constant-region primer. Three nested multiplex PCR rounds, a slightly modified ARM-PCR method, built the TCR beta libraries. Forward primers for TRBV1-TRBV30 and a C-beta reverse primer served the first two PCR rounds, at around 9 cycles each. TCRdb independently ran MiXCR on the multiplex PCR reads; one entry per CDR3 protein. Altogether around 71,000 distinct CDR3 sequences are present, over 70% being singletons, with the ten largest covering roughly 15%. Taking about 18-30 mg of unsorted bulk tissue, the authors co-extracted RNA and DNA. Sequencing was carried out using liver tumor tissue from sampling region 4. Sample subset: tumor region T4, right-lateral pole. The receptors here all came from a woman aged 60-75 years with primary liver carcinoma and hepatitis B virus infection.

The chain employs TRBV5-4 and TRBJ2-7; TRBD2 agrees at 11 bases. J gave up 4 bases and V 6 bases, and 12 bases lay outside the gene matches. This CDR3 comprises 16 residues. CDR1 and CDR2 from the germline V gene are SGHNT and YYREEE (reference sequence). The CDR3 sequence: CASIPPSSGRAYEQYF. The CDR3, as DNA: TGTGCCAGCATCCCACCGAGTAGCGGGAGGGCGTACGAGCAGTACTTC.

This clonotype appeared a single time. This chain joins TRBV5-1 and TRBJ2-2; the D gene is possibly TRBD1 (5 bases). This CDR3 has 18 residues. From germline, CDR1 is SGHRS and CDR2 YFSETQ. Trimming pared 0 bases from V and 2 bases from J, leaving 17 bases between. The CDR3 loop reads CASSLGTVPGHNTGELFF. The DNA of the CDR3 is TGCGCCAGCAGCTTGGGCACGGTGCCAGGGCATAACACCGGGGAGCTGTTTTTT.

The rearrangement links TRBV11-2 to TRBJ2-3, with TRBD2 matching 9 bases. The CDR3 totals 20 residues. The germline V gene has CDR1 SGHAT and CDR2 FQNNGV. The V and J ends lost 1 base and 7 bases, in that order; junction bases with no gene match: 21. Here the CDR3 reads CASSLGLGGLAGEGINTQYF. The CDR3, as DNA: TGTGCCAGCAGCTTAGGTCTAGGTGGGTTAGCGGGAGAAGGGATAAATACGCAGTATTTT.

This clonotype was picked up one time. A junction boundary mismatches the germline segment, possibly from a read error. The rearrangement links TRBV5-1 to TRBJ2-1; D gene unclear. There are 14 residues in the CDR3. CDR1 and CDR2 from the germline V gene are SGHRS and YFSETQ. As DNA, the CDR3 is TGCGCCAGCGGCTTGGATATACGGTACAATGAGCAGTTCTTC. It translates to CASGLDIRYNEQFF.

This chain links TRBV6-1 with TRBJ1-1; D not resolved. V lost 5 bases and J lost 10, with 29 bases in between. Germline assignment: CDR1 MNHNS and CDR2 SASEGT. CDR3 size: 17 residues. CDR3 amino acids: CASSRVPLQASPSIAFF. In DNA form, the CDR3 reads TGTGCCAGCAGTCGTGTCCCCCTTCAAGCGAGCCCGTCAATAGCTTTCTTT.

The V gene is TRBV5-1, the J gene TRBJ2-1; tentatively, D is TRBD2 (5 bases). The CDR3 loop spans 18 amino acids. V lost 4 bases and J 6 bases, leaving 26 bases between the germline ends. CDR1 SGHRS and CDR2 YFSETQ come from the germline V gene. CDR3 sequence: CASSLESPWASRSNEQFF. CDR3 DNA: TGCGCCAGCAGCCTTGAGAGTCCTTGGGCTAGCAGGAGCAATGAGCAGTTCTTC.

A note on this clonotype: The CDR3 end shows no conserved phenylalanine or tryptophan, and so a read error is likely. The chain is built from TRBV29-1 and TRBJ2-1; 8 positions agree with TRBD1. The CDR3 is 13 amino acids. CDR1 SQVTM and CDR2 ANQGSEA come from the germline V gene. The CDR3 reads CSVEGDRNNDQFS. CDR3 in DNA: TGCAGCGTTGAGGGGGACAGGAACAATGATCAGTTCTCC.

Comment on this clonotype: Relative to the germline gene, one junction end is altered; a read error may explain this. This chain connects TRBV11-3 to TRBJ2-1; D is possibly TRBD2 (6 bases). The CDR3 has 16 amino acids. Germline CDR1 reads SGHNT; CDR2 reads YENEEA. This CDR3 reads CASSLITGAQVVEQLF. The CDR3 DNA follows: TGTGCCAGCAGTTTGATAACGGGAGCGCAAGTTGTTGAGCAGTTATTC. Supplemented by reference TRBV11-3 and TRBJ2-1, the full variable domain reads EAGVVQSPRYKIIEKKQPVAFWCNPISGHNTLYWYLQNLGQGPELLIRYENEEAVDDSQLPKDRFSAERLKGVDSTLKIQPAELGDSAVYLCASSLITGAQVVEQLFGPGTRLTVL.

To note about this clonotype: Sequence at one end of the junction differs from germline and may be a read error. The chain uses TRBV11-2 and TRBJ2-1, with a weak D call TRBD2 (6 bases). The CDR3 is 17 amino acids. Germline V CDR1 and CDR2: SGHAT, FQNNGV. This chain's CDR3 is CASSLNVLAANYNEQLF. CDR3 nucleotides: TGTGCCAGCAGCTTAAATGTATTAGCGGCTAACTACAATGAGCAGCTCTTC.

This chain links TRBV6-5 with TRBJ1-2; possibly TRBD1 for D (6 bases). Germline V lookup: CDR1 MNHEY, CDR2 SVGAGI. Trimming shortened V by 2 bases and J by 10 bases, and 17 bases separated the two germline ends. CDR3 length: 14 amino acids. CDR3 in DNA: TGTGCCAGCAGTTACATAACACAGGGCCGGGACTACACCTTC. Amino acid sequence: CASSYITQGRDYTF.

The V and J genes are TRBV28 and TRBJ2-1; 7 positions match TRBD1. From germline, CDR1 is MDHEN and CDR2 SYDVKM. The CDR3 spans 14 residues. The CDR3 here is CAGSTPGTVNEQFF. Here the CDR3 DNA reads TGTGCTGGCAGCACTCCCGGGACAGTTAATGAGCAGTTCTTC.

About this clonotype: The junction and the germline gene differ at one end; a read error may be behind it. The chain links TRBV11-3 to TRBJ2-3; no definite D call. Germline V gene sequence: CDR1 SGHNT, CDR2 YENEEA. This CDR3 is 13 amino acids long. In DNA form, the CDR3 reads TGTGCCAGCAACTTAGGCCCCCCAGGTACGCAGTATTTT. This codes for CASNLGPPGTQYF.

A word on this clonotype: The junction departs from germline at one end; a sequencing error may be responsible. J is TRBJ1-6 and V is TRBV6-1; D gene ambiguous. Germline-derived CDR1 and CDR2 are MNHNS and SASEGT. The CDR3 has 14 residues. CDR3 coding DNA: TGTGCCAGCGGTGAGTCTTGGGGATACTCACACCTCCACTTT. Protein sequence: CASGESWGYSHLHF.

The table lists this clonotype with many counts. The chain recombines TRBV5-1 with TRBJ2-1; 13 nucleotides line up with TRBD2. Losses at the gene ends were 2 bases for V and 7 bases for J; bases not matched to a gene: 3. CDR1 and CDR2 (germline): SGHRS, YFSETQ. This CDR3 has 15 amino acids. CDR3 DNA sequence: TGCGCCAGCAGCTTCTTACTAGCGGGGGGGAATGAGCAGTTCTTC. Protein sequence: CASSFLLAGGNEQFF.

To note about this clonotype: Its ends do not fully match the called genes, so a read error is possible. The chain links TRBV11-2 to TRBJ2-3; D is undetermined. Germline-derived CDR1 and CDR2 are SGHAT and FQNNGV. The CDR3 length is 17 residues. The CDR3 DNA sequence: TGTGCCAACAGCTTAGGGTTTGTGGCGGTTAGTACAGATACGCAGTATTTT. The encoded protein is CANSLGFVAVSTDTQYF.

In the case of this clonotype: The junction shows a germline mismatch at one end, possibly a read error. The rearrangement uses TRBV7-8 and TRBJ2-1; D uncertain. Germline V CDR1 and CDR2: SGHVS, FQNEAQ. The CDR3 covers 13 residues. Here the CDR3 reads CASSLGRNYEQIF. CDR3 sequence (DNA): TGTGCCAGCAGCTTGGGCCGTAACTATGAGCAGATCTTC.

This clonotype was picked up a small number of times. The CDR3 carries no conserved terminal phenylalanine or tryptophan, so it likely arises from a read error. The genes are TRBV5-1 and TRBJ2-1; tentatively, D is TRBD2 (5 bases). Germline V gene lookup returns CDR1 SGHRS and CDR2 YFSETQ. There are 15 residues in the CDR3. CDR3 nucleotides: TGTGCCAGCAGCTTGCTTGCGGGTGCCTACAATGAGCAGTTCTTG. Protein sequence: CASSLLAGAYNEQFL.

The chain carries TRBV29-1 and TRBJ1-2, with D perhaps matching TRBD1 (5 bases). Germline V lookup: CDR1 SQVTM, CDR2 ANQGSEA. This CDR3 is 14 amino acids long. Trimming left V 6 bases short and J 7 bases short, with 21 bases between. CDR3 loop: CSVTTEGASSGYTF. In DNA, the CDR3 is TGCAGCGTAACGACAGAGGGCGCATCCTCTGGCTACACCTTC.

V gene TRBV29-1 combines with J gene TRBJ2-5; 7 bases are a match to TRBD2. Germline V gene sequence: CDR1 SQVTM, CDR2 ANQGSEA. CDR3 length: 14 residues. The trim removed 4 bases at V and 5 bases at J, leaving 10 bases unmatched. The CDR3 region is CSVGAGATQETQYF. DNA for the CDR3: TGCAGCGTTGGCGCGGGAGCAACTCAGGAGACCCAGTACTTC.

The J gene is TRBJ2-1, the V gene TRBV7-2, with 7 bases lining up with TRBD1. J lost 7 bases, V lost 4 bases, and 7 bases had no gene match. The germline V gene encodes CDR1 SGHTA and CDR2 FQGNSA. The CDR3 spans 14 residues. CDR3 bases: TGTGCCAGCAGCTCCCCGTCCAGGGGGAATGAGCAGTTCTTC. Amino acids: CASSSPSRGNEQFF.

Concerning this clonotype: An end of the junction differs from the germline gene, which may be a read error. The V gene is TRBV11-1, the J gene TRBJ2-7; 7 bases align to TRBD2. This CDR3 has 14 residues. In germline, CDR1 is SGHAT, CDR2 FQDESV (reference sequence). CDR3 DNA sequence: TGTGTCAGCAGCTCGGGTAGCGGGTACTACGAACAGTACTTC. It encodes CVSSSGSGYYEQYF.

Of note for this clonotype: A read error is possible here, since a much larger clone lies one base away. Given the absence of the conserved phenylalanine or tryptophan at the CDR3 end, a read error is likely. This chain links TRBV29-1 with TRBJ2-3, with 8 bases lining up with TRBD2. CDR1 and CDR2 (germline): SQVTM, ANQGSEA. V lost 1 base and J lost 3; bases outside the gene matches: 9. The CDR3 covers 16 residues. DNA for the CDR3: TGCAGCGTTGAAGGAACCGGGAGGGTTAATACAGATACGCAGTATGTT. Translation: CSVEGTGRVNTDTQYV.

This clonotype appeared a few times. At one of its ends the junction is not consistent with the germline gene, which may arise from a read error. This chain uses TRBV11-3 with TRBJ1-3; TRBD1 matches 7 bases. The V gene's germline CDR1 is SGHNT and CDR2 YENEEA. The CDR3 sequence is 15 residues long. The CDR3 spells CASSSQGPPGNTIYF. The CDR3 region has the DNA TGCGCCAGCAGCTCACAGGGGCCCCCTGGAAACACCATATATTTT.